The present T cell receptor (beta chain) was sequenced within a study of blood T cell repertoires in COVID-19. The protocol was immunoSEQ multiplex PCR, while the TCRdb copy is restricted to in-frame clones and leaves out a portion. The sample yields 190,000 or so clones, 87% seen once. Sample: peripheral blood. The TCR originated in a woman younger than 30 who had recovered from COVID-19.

The CDR3 DNA follows: TGCGCCAGCAGTGCGGGAGGGTCGGACACTGAAGCTTTCTTT. It yields the protein CASSAGGSDTEAFF. The chain recombines TRBV10-2 with TRBJ1-1, with unresolved D. The germline V gene encodes CDR1 WSHSY and CDR2 SAAADI. This CDR3 is 14 amino acids long. V dropped 4 bases and J dropped 3 bases, with 12 bases sitting between them.